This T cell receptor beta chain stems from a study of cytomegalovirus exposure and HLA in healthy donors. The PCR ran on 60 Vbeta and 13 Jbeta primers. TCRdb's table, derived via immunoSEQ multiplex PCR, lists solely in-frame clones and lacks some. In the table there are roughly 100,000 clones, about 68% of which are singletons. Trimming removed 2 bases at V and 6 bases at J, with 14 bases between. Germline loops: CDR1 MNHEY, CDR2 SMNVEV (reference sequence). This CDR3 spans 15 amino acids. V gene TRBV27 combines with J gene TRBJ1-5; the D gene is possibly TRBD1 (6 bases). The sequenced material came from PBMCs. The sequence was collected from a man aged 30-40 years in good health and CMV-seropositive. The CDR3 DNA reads TGTGCCAGCAGTTTACGGGGGGCGACCTTTCAGCCCCAGCATTTT. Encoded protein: CASSLRGATFQPQHF.